The 3 T cell receptor beta chains presented below share a single source sample, sequenced in a study of CD8+CD57+ T cells in acquired aplastic anemia. Investigators profiled TCR beta VDJ and CDR3 from genomic DNA template. A single record per CDR3 protein comes from TCRdb applying MiXCR to the reads. The sample holds roughly 86,000 distinct CDR3 sequences, about half seen once. Sequencing was performed on sorted CD4+, CD8+, or CD8+CD57+ T cells (not recorded which) from PBMCs. The receptors originated from a human donor in good health, serving as a control.

This chain joins TRBV5-1 and TRBJ2-5; D gene uncertain. The CDR3 is 14 residues long. V shed 2 bases and J shed 0 bases, with 8 bases lying between them. From germline, CDR1 is SGHRS and CDR2 YFSETQ. DNA for the CDR3: TGCGCCAGCAGCTTAGCCCCGTACCAAGAGACCCAGTACTTC. This gives the protein CASSLAPYQETQYF. Full variable domain (outside the CDR3, taken from reference TRBV5-1 and TRBJ2-5): KAGVTQTPRYLIKTRGQQVTLSCSPISGHRSVSWYQQTPGQGLQFLFEYFSETQRNKGNFPGRFSGRQFSNSRSEMNVSTLELGDSALYLCASSLAPYQETQYFGPGTRLLVL.

The chain is built from TRBV4-3 and TRBJ1-2; 9 bases agree with TRBD1. V shed 4 bases and J 4 bases; nucleotides not matched to a gene: 10. There are 16 residues in the CDR3. Germline V gene sequence: CDR1 LGHNA, CDR2 YSLEER. The CDR3 DNA reads TGCGCCAGCAGCCCGGGCGACAGGGGGGTAGGCTATGGCTACACCTTC. This encodes CASSPGDRGVGYGYTF.

The V and J genes are TRBV5-1 and TRBJ1-1, with D tentatively TRBD1 (5 bases). Germline V gene data show CDR1 as SGHRS and CDR2 as YFSETQ. CDR3 length equals 15 residues. CDR3 nucleotides: TGCGTCAGTAGCTACTTTGGGGCCGGGGACACTGAAGCTTTCTTT. Translating it yields CVSSYFGAGDTEAFF.